These 20 T cell receptor beta chains share one sample of origin, sequenced in a study of T cell responses to AZD1222 COVID-19 vaccine. TCRdb's table, derived via immunoSEQ multiplex PCR, lists solely in-frame clones and lacks some. Here the sample spans about 57,000 clones, 85% being singletons. Sequencing was performed on peripheral blood, taken on day 0 of AZD1222 vaccination. The receptors were sampled from an adult in good health.

The rearrangement uses TRBV5-1 and TRBJ1-5; D is undetermined. The CDR3 consists of 13 residues. Trimming removed 0 bases at V and 9 bases at J, with 10 bases between. Germline loops: CDR1 SGHRS, CDR2 YFSETQ. CDR3 amino acids: CASSLDSSPPQHF. The CDR3 region has the DNA TGCGCCAGCAGCTTGGATAGCTCGCCGCCCCAGCATTTT.

This chain uses TRBV9 with TRBJ2-1; D is ambiguous. Trimming took 3 bases from V and 9 from J, leaving 16 bases between them. Germline CDR1 and CDR2: SGDLS and YYNGEE. The CDR3 length is 14 residues. The CDR3 DNA follows: TGTGCCAGCAGCGGGAGTTCCCACCTGGGTGAGCAGTTCTTC. Amino acid sequence: CASSGSSHLGEQFF.

This sequence joins TRBV11-2 and TRBJ1-3; D is uncertain. Germline CDR1 SGHAT, CDR2 FQNNGV. The CDR3 extends over 17 amino acids. V lost 6 bases and J 0 bases, leaving 18 bases between the germline ends. CDR3 residues: CASRSPGRSHSGNTIYF. CDR3 DNA sequence: TGTGCCAGCAGGTCGCCCGGCAGATCTCACTCTGGAAACACCATATATTTT.

Only a few counts were recorded for this clone. This sequence joins TRBV6-2 or TRBV6-3 and TRBJ2-1, with TRBD2 as a possible D gene (6 bases). CDR3 length equals 14 residues. The V end lost 4 bases, the J end lost 6 bases, and 13 bases lay between the germline ends. Germline V CDR1 and CDR2: MNHEY, SVGEGT. The CDR3 reads CASSLFGTPNEQFF. CDR3 DNA sequence: TGTGCCAGCAGTTTGTTCGGGACTCCCAATGAGCAGTTCTTC.

The V call is TRBV6-4, the J call TRBJ2-3; a weak D match, TRBD2 (6 bases). This CDR3 is built from 14 residues. Per germline, CDR1 MRHNA and CDR2 SNTAGT. Trimming shortened V by 0 bases and J by 4 bases, and 8 bases separated the two germline ends. As DNA, the CDR3 is TGTGCCAGCAGTGACTCTGGAGGGGCAGATACGCAGTATTTT. It yields the protein CASSDSGGADTQYF.

J is TRBJ1-2 and V is TRBV6-1; D is possibly TRBD1 (5 bases). CDR1 and CDR2 (germline): MNHNS, SASEGT. Trimming pared 3 bases from V and 8 bases from J, leaving 16 bases between. The CDR3 extends over 14 amino acids. DNA of the CDR3: TGTGCCAGCAGTGAGGGTGAGGGGCGGCGAGGCTACACCTTC. Residues: CASSEGEGRRGYTF.

This chain's CDR3 is CASSQARQASLHF. The CDR3 DNA reads TGTGCCAGCAGCCAAGCCAGACAGGCCTCGCTCCACTTT. The rearrangement joins TRBV3-1 (or the pseudogene TRBV3-2) to TRBJ1-6, with D tentatively TRBD1 (6 bases). CDR1 and CDR2 from the germline V gene are LGHDT and YNNKEL (reference sequence). V shed 1 base and J shed 16 bases, with 14 bases lying between them. CDR3 length equals 13 residues.

This clone has only one observation. V and J are TRBV2 and TRBJ1-1; unclear D gene. This CDR3 spans 13 amino acids. Trimming cost V 11 bases and J 4 bases, with 17 bases left between them. CDR1 is SNHLY, CDR2 FYNNEI, per germline. CDR3 nucleotide sequence: TGTGCCTCGGGGTTTCAAAGACGCACTGAAGCTTTCTTT. Translating gives CASGFQRRTEAFF.

The V call is TRBV6-5, the J call TRBJ1-4; 11 bases are a match to TRBD1. V was clipped by 6 bases and J by 8 bases; unmatched bases: 5. Per germline, CDR1 MNHEY and CDR2 SVGAGI. This CDR3 region has 14 residues. The CDR3 is CASRRDRGGEKLFF. The CDR3 nucleotides are TGTGCCAGCAGGAGGGACAGGGGGGGGGAAAAACTGTTTTTT.

This chain joins TRBV28 and TRBJ2-1, with a tentative D call TRBD1 (6 bases). There are 14 residues in the CDR3. Per the germline V gene, CDR1 is MDHEN and CDR2 is SYDVKM. Between the trimmed V and J ends, which lost 1 base and 7 bases, there was a span of 11 bases. The CDR3 sequence is CASSLSQGRNEQFF. The CDR3 coding sequence is TGTGCCAGCAGTTTATCACAGGGAAGGAATGAGCAGTTCTTC.

The chain couples TRBV6-5 to TRBJ1-3; D is ambiguous. This CDR3 spans 16 amino acids. Trimming cost V 3 bases and J 0 bases, with 12 bases left between them. In germline, CDR1 is MNHEY, CDR2 SVGAGI. CDR3 bases: TGTGCCAGCAGTTATTCCAGACCGAACTCTGGAAACACCATATATTTT. Its translation: CASSYSRPNSGNTIYF.

The V call is TRBV19, the J call TRBJ2-1, with 10 bases matching TRBD1. This CDR3 is 16 amino acids long. V was pared by 6 bases and J by 4 bases, with 9 bases of the junction left unmatched. Per the germline V gene, CDR1 is LNHDA and CDR2 is SQIVND (reference sequence). The CDR3 DNA reads TGTGCCAGTAGGAGAACCGGGACAGGGGATTACAATGAGCAGTTCTTC. Its protein is CASRRTGTGDYNEQFF.

This chain connects TRBV10-3 to TRBJ2-3; 8 bases are shared with TRBD2. This CDR3 comprises 17 residues. Per germline, CDR1 ENHRY and CDR2 SYGVKD. With 6 bases clipped from V and 0 bases from J, the junction kept 11 bases outside the gene matches. CDR3 nucleotides: TGTGCCATCAGCCCCGCCCGGGGGGGCCCTAGCACAGATACGCAGTATTTT. Its protein product is CAISPARGGPSTDTQYF.

The rearrangement joins TRBV5-6 to TRBJ2-1; maybe TRBD2 (5 bases). The germline gives CDR1 SGHDT, CDR2 YYEEEE. Trimming took off 1 base at V and 0 bases at J, with 8 bases between the two ends. This CDR3 is 15 amino acids long. CDR3 protein: CASSLPTNSYNEQFF. The CDR3 DNA is TGTGCCAGCAGCTTGCCGACTAACTCCTACAATGAGCAGTTCTTC.

The chain is built from TRBV24-1 and TRBJ1-4, with unresolved D. The V and J ends lost 4 bases and 0 bases respectively, with 11 bases between them. CDR3 length: 16 amino acids. CDR1 is KGHDR and CDR2 is SFDVKD in the germline V gene. In DNA form, the CDR3 reads TGTGCCACCAGTGAGGGCAGGCCTACAACTAATGAAAAACTGTTTTTT. It encodes CATSEGRPTTNEKLFF.

The J gene is TRBJ2-3, the V gene TRBV5-4; D perhaps matches TRBD1 (6 bases). The V end was cut by 5 bases, the J end by 2 bases, with 12 bases between. Per the germline V gene, CDR1 is SGHNT and CDR2 is YYREEE (reference sequence). The CDR3 runs 14 residues. CDR3 amino acids: CASRTGTNTDTQYF. DNA for the CDR3: TGTGCCAGCAGAACAGGGACGAACACAGATACGCAGTATTTT.

The rearrangement joins TRBV2 to TRBJ2-6, with TRBD1 matching 9 bases. The CDR3 consists of 17 residues. V trimming: 10 bases; J trimming: 4 bases; junction bases outside the gene matches: 14. Germline V gives CDR1 SNHLY, CDR2 FYNNEI. The CDR3 is CAITRQGDPRGANVLTF. Written as DNA, the CDR3 is TGTGCCATAACCCGACAGGGGGATCCGAGGGGGGCCAACGTCCTGACTTTC.

This clone was found a few times. J is TRBJ1-2 and V is TRBV21-1. TRBV21-1 is a known pseudogene. The length of the CDR3 is 16 residues. The CDR3 spells CASSKWGVEGTCGYTF. The CDR3 DNA reads TGTGCCAGCAGCAAATGGGGGGTCGAAGGGACTTGCGGCTACACCTTC.

The gene calls are TRBV4-1 and TRBJ2-1; TRBD1 aligns across 9 bases. Unmatched junction bases numbered 3, after V lost 3 bases and J lost 6 bases. Germline lookup yields CDR1 MGHRA and CDR2 YSYEKL. This CDR3 spans 14 amino acids. The CDR3 here is CASSHRDRVNEQFF. The CDR3 DNA follows: TGCGCCAGCAGCCACCGGGACAGGGTCAATGAGCAGTTCTTC.

The chain links TRBV10-3 to TRBJ2-2; 9 nucleotides agree with TRBD2. Trimming cost V 7 bases and J 4 bases; bases outside gene matches: 7. In germline, CDR1 is ENHRY, CDR2 SYGVKD. The CDR3 length is 15 residues. The CDR3 reads CAINGGGASTGELFF. DNA for the CDR3: TGTGCCATCAACGGCGGGGGGGCCTCCACCGGGGAGCTGTTTTTT.